In its sample, the clone carrying this T cell receptor beta chain was seen a few times. Its antigen is currently unknown. This sample is drawn from a study of beta chain features in type 1 diabetes. The purity of all sorted populations exceeded 98%. Reverse transcribing all isolated RNA meant expressed TCRB transcripts were sequenced. Profiling relied on immunoSEQ multiplex PCR, and the TCRdb table lists in-frame clones only, not all of them. Among about 400,000 clones listed, around 13% were seen once. The study, taken as a whole, reports: In type 1 diabetes patients, VDJ junctions had fewer insertions; deletions at these junctions were more frequent. For Type 1 diabetes patients, all four CD4+ subsets carried TCRB CDR3s that were moderately but significantly shorter.

This clonotype was sampled from a woman aged 18-35 years with type 1 diabetes. The sequenced sample was naive CD4+ T cells from blood.

The CDR3 nucleotides read TGCAGCGTTGAAGATGGGACTAGCGGGAGGGGAAACATTCAGTACTTC. Protein sequence: CSVEDGTSGRGNIQYF. The chain joins TRBV29-1 to TRBJ2-4; the match to TRBD2 covers 16 bases. The germline CDR1 and CDR2 sequences are SQVTM and ANQGSEA. The CDR3 runs to 16 residues. The ends lost 0 bases at V and 6 bases at J; junction bases unmatched: 2.